These 9 T cell receptor beta chains originate from one sample sequenced in a study of breast tumors, draining lymph nodes, adjacent tissues. Breast cancer patients provided tissue from their axillary draining lymph nodes. TCRdb passed the multiplex PCR reads through MiXCR, listing each CDR3 protein once. The sample lists tens of thousands of distinct CDR3 sequences, around 30% seen once, with 8.1% in the top ten. The specimen was axillary lymph node tissue. These receptors were obtained from a female donor with breast cancer. Some clones in this sample may be carry-over from other donors' samples.

This chain connects TRBV6-1 to TRBJ2-3; weak D call: TRBD1 (5 bases). The V and J ends lost 5 bases and 2 bases respectively, with 14 bases between them. Germline V CDR1 and CDR2: MNHNS, SASEGT. CDR3 length equals 15 residues. The CDR3 nucleotides read TGTGCCAGCAGTCGGTCACAGGCCCACACAGATACGCAGTATTTT. Its translation: CASSRSQAHTDTQYF.

The chain employs TRBV6-4 and TRBJ1-6; TRBD1 agrees at 9 bases. The CDR3 runs 15 residues. J lost 9 bases, V lost 7 bases, and 10 bases had no gene match. Germline assignment: CDR1 MRHNA and CDR2 SNTAGT. The CDR3 DNA reads TGTGCCAGCATTGCCAGTGGGACAGGGATTTCACCCCTCCACTTT. As protein: CASIASGTGISPLHF.

The chain employs TRBV4-1 and TRBJ2-7; 12 bases agree with TRBD2. Losses at the gene ends were 0 bases for V and 5 bases for J; bases not matched to a gene: 8. The germline gives CDR1 MGHRA, CDR2 YSYEKL. This CDR3 contains 17 residues. Here the CDR3 DNA reads TGCGCCAGCAGCCAAGAGGCCCGGACTAGCGGGAACCACGAGCAGTACTTC. It encodes CASSQEARTSGNHEQYF.

This clonotype appeared a few times. A read error is possible here, since a much larger clone lies one base away. The genes are TRBV11-2 and TRBJ2-1; a weak D match, TRBD2 (6 bases). V lost 3 bases, J lost 9 bases, and 15 bases lay in between. This CDR3 comprises 14 residues. Germline CDR1 and CDR2: SGHAT and FQNNGV. The CDR3 DNA is TGTGCCAGCAGCTTGGGAGGAATAGCTCGTGAGCAGTTCTTC. It codes for CASSLGGIAREQFF.

Comments on this clonotype: A much larger clone lies one base from this, so it may be a read error. The conserved phenylalanine or tryptophan is not found at the CDR3 terminus, so this likely reflects a read error. The chain is built from TRBV4-3 and TRBJ1-1, with D possibly TRBD1 on 5 matching bases. The germline gives CDR1 LGHNA, CDR2 YSLEER. CDR3 length: 14 residues. The V end lost 4 bases, the J end lost 2 bases, and 11 bases lay between the germline ends. CDR3 bases: TGCGCCAGCAGCCTTGCTTGGGGCAACACTGAAGCTTTCTTG. Its protein is CASSLAWGNTEAFL.

Concerning this clonotype itself: Here the CDR3 omits its conserved ending phenylalanine or tryptophan, so a read error is the likely source. The limits of the CDR3 on the DNA are not certain, so only TCRdb's listed CDR3 is given. The chain employs TRBV29-1 and TRBJ1-4; the table names TRBD1, a call not compared with the DNA. The CDR3 totals 12 residues, both ends included. CDR1 SQVTM and CDR2 ANQGSEA come from the germline V gene. Here the CDR3 reads CSVESPGQELFL.

On this clonotype: A much larger clone differs by one base, so this may be a read error. The J gene is TRBJ2-1, the V gene TRBV6-2 or TRBV6-3; the D is unclear. There are 11 residues in the CDR3. Germline CDR1 is MNHEY and CDR2 is SVGEGT. Trimming removed 5 bases from V and 8 bases from J, with 7 bases in between. The CDR3: CASSHTYEQFF. In nucleotides, the CDR3 is TGTGCCAGCAGTCATACCTATGAGCAGTTCTTC.

In this sample, this clonotype turned up many times. This sequence may be a read error, since a much larger clone differs from it by one base. The genes are TRBV20-1 and TRBJ2-1, with 8 bases lining up with TRBD2. The CDR3 has 16 amino acids. Germline-derived CDR1 and CDR2 are DFQATT and SNEGSKA (reference sequence). Trimming at V came to 0 bases and at J to 14 bases, leaving 18 bases not matched to a gene. The DNA of the CDR3 is TGCAGTGCTAGAGATTCTCGGACTAGCCCCGGATTGGTGGAGTTCTTC. It translates to CSARDSRTSPGLVEFF.

This clonotype has ten or more counts. This rearrangement joins TRBV6-2 or TRBV6-3 to TRBJ2-1; possible D gene TRBD2, 6 bases. The CDR3 loop spans 15 amino acids. CDR1 and CDR2 from the germline V gene are MNHEY and SVGEGT. Trimming took 2 bases from V and 2 from J, leaving 10 bases between them. CDR3 DNA sequence: TGTGCCAGCAGTTACCCGTCGGGGGCCTACAATGAGCAGTTCTTC. This gives the protein CASSYPSGAYNEQFF.